What follows are 9 T cell receptor beta chains derived from one specimen sequenced in a study of blood T cell repertoires in COVID-19 (dated by TCRdb to the early 2020s). Receptor amplification or capture employed the immunoSEQ multiplex PCR assay. This immuneACCESS table, as held by TCRdb, lists in-frame sequences with V and J called but not all clones. Of the missing ones, under half trace to an unresolved V gene in checked studies; the others have no known cause. The sample data list some 320,000 clones, and approximately 89% of these were observed just once. The ten top clones hold about 5% of the sample. The sample was PBMCs or T cells enriched from blood (not recorded which). All receptors derive from a woman aged 25 to 39 who had recovered from COVID-19.

V and J are TRBV3-1 (or the pseudogene TRBV3-2) and TRBJ2-3; 10 bases fit TRBD2. Germline loops: CDR1 LGHDT, CDR2 YNNKEL (reference sequence). This CDR3 region has 17 residues. The ends lost 1 base at V and 0 bases at J; junction bases unmatched: 4. The CDR3 protein is CASSQAASGGSTDTQYF. For the CDR3, the DNA is TGTGCCAGCAGCCAAGCGGCTAGCGGGGGAAGCACAGATACGCAGTATTTT.

The chain recombines TRBV19 with TRBJ2-7, with a weak D call TRBD1 (6 bases). Germline CDR1 LNHDA, CDR2 SQIVND (reference sequence). The CDR3 sequence is 15 residues long. V was pared by 0 bases and J by 2 bases, with 11 bases between. Here the CDR3 reads CASSIDDRPAYEQYF. CDR3 DNA sequence: TGTGCCAGTAGTATAGATGACAGGCCGGCCTACGAGCAGTACTTC.

The chain joins TRBV6-5 to TRBJ1-1; no clear D gene. CDR3 length: 14 residues. Trimming cost V 5 bases and J 1 base, with 11 bases left between them. Per germline, CDR1 MNHEY and CDR2 SVGAGI. Written as DNA, the CDR3 is TGTGCCAGCAGTCCCGCCCACTCGAACACTGAAGCTTTCTTT. It translates to CASSPAHSNTEAFF.

The V and J genes are TRBV10-3 and TRBJ2-2; TRBD1 aligns across 7 bases. From germline, CDR1 is ENHRY and CDR2 SYGVKD. V shed 6 bases, J shed 2 bases, and the junction held 6 bases outside the gene matches. The CDR3 spans 15 residues. The CDR3 sequence: CAIRPGQANTGELFF. Here the CDR3 DNA reads TGTGCCATCAGACCAGGACAGGCCAACACCGGGGAGCTGTTTTTT.

This chain uses TRBV3-1 (or the pseudogene TRBV3-2) with TRBJ2-1; D call uncertain. Trimming stripped 4 bases from V and 7 bases from J, with 11 bases between. CDR1 is LGHDT and CDR2 is YNNKEL in the germline V gene (reference sequence). The CDR3 is made up of 13 amino acids. The CDR3 region is CASSLLLANEQFF. DNA for the CDR3: TGTGCCAGCAGCCTACTCTTAGCTAATGAGCAGTTCTTC.

The chain has TRBV19 and TRBJ2-7; D perhaps matches TRBD1 (5 bases). V shed 1 base and J shed 3 bases, with 13 bases lying between them. In germline, CDR1 is LNHDA, CDR2 SQIVND (reference sequence). CDR3 length: 15 residues. CDR3 DNA sequence: TGTGCCAGTAGTATAGGGGCAGGGCCGGACTACGAGCAGTACTTC. It codes for CASSIGAGPDYEQYF.

The chain employs TRBV5-5 and TRBJ1-3, with TRBD1 as a possible D gene (6 bases). Germline loops: CDR1 SGHKS, CDR2 YYEKEE (reference sequence). With 2 bases removed from V and 2 bases from J, the gap between germline ends came to 11 bases. The CDR3 has 15 amino acids. The CDR3 DNA sequence: TGTGCCAGCAGCTTTTGGTCAGGGGCTGGAAACACCATATATTTT. Encoded protein: CASSFWSGAGNTIYF.

The chain carries TRBV6-5 and TRBJ1-5; 7 bases fit TRBD1. Germline assignment: CDR1 MNHEY and CDR2 SVGAGI. With 7 bases clipped from V and 0 bases from J, the junction kept 6 bases outside the gene matches. This CDR3 comprises 15 residues. The CDR3, as DNA: TGTGCCAGCAATCCCGGGACAGCTAGCAATCAGCCCCAGCATTTT. Residues: CASNPGTASNQPQHF.

This clone was recorded once. V is TRBV18 and J is TRBJ1-1; no clear D gene. Germline V gene data show CDR1 as KGHSH and CDR2 as LQKENI. The CDR3 totals 16 residues. Trimming took off 1 base at V and 2 bases at J, with 14 bases between the two ends. DNA of the CDR3: TGTGCCAGCTCACCACGGCCACATGCTCCAAACACTGAAGCTTTCTTT. Encoded protein: CASSPRPHAPNTEAFF.